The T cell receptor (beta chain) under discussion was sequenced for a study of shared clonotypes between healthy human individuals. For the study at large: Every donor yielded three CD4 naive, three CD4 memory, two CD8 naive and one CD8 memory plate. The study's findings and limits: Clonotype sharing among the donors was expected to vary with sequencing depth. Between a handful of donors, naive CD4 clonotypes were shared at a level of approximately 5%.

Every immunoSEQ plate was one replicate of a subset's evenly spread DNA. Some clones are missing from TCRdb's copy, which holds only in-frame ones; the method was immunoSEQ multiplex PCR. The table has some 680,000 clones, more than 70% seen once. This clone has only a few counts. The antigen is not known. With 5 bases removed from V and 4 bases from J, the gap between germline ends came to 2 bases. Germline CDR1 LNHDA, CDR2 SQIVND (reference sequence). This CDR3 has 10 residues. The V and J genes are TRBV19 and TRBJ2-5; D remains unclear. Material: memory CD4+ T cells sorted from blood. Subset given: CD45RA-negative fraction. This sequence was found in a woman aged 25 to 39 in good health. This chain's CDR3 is CASSPETQYF. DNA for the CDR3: TGTGCCAGTAGTCCAGAGACCCAGTACTTC.